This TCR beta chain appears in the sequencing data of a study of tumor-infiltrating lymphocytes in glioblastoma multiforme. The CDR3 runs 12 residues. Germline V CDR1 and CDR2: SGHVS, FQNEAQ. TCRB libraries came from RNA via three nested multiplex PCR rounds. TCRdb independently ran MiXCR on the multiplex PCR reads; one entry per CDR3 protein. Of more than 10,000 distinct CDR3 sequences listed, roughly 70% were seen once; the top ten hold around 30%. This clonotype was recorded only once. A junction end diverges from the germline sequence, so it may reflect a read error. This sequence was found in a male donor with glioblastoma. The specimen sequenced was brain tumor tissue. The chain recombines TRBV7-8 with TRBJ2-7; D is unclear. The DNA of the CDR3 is TGTGCCAGCAGCTTACTAGGGTACGATCAGTACTTC. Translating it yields CASSLLGYDQYF.